This paragraph covers one TCR beta chain sequence. The antigen remains unidentified. The sample belongs to a study of T cells in narcolepsy. Notes on the study in general: Blood of same and different patients, but not healthy controls, reportedly held recurring autoreactive clonotypes.

The V gene lost 1 base and the J gene lost 4 bases, with 10 bases spanning the gap. Germline loops: CDR1 SGHDT, CDR2 YYEEEE. The CDR3 consists of 14 residues. Data came from immunoSEQ multiplex PCR; TCRdb stores just in-frame clones and leaves some out. The sample consists of fewer than 30,000 clones, 85% of them appearing once. This TCR was sampled from a human donor with narcolepsy. J is TRBJ2-3 and V is TRBV5-6; the D is unclear. Sequenced: CD45RA- memory CD4+ T cells from PBMCs. The CDR3 protein is CASSLMAVSDTQYF. In nucleotides, the CDR3 is TGTGCCAGCAGCTTGATGGCCGTATCAGATACGCAGTATTTT.